A selection of T cell receptor beta chains follows, all from one sample in a study of blood T cell repertoires in COVID-19. Only in-frame clones appear in the TCRdb table, and some are missing; sequencing was by immunoSEQ multiplex PCR. The sample holds about 74,000 clones, roughly four fifths seen once. The material sequenced was peripheral blood. These receptors were collected from a man between 65 and 85 years old with acute or convalescent COVID-19. CDR3s include the opening cysteine and the closing phenylalanine or tryptophan. Each record gives: V gene, J gene, clone size, D gene, CDR3 DNA, CDR3 protein. A D gene is named only where the DNA matches it firmly. Clone size is stated in some rows and not others, as once, few, many or a class when expanded.

V gene: TRBV19
J gene: TRBJ2-1
clone size: few
D gene: NA
CDR3 DNA: TGTGCCAGTAGTAGCGGGCGGGGAGATGAGCAGTTCTTC
CDR3 protein: CASSSGRGDEQFF

V gene: TRBV7-9
J gene: TRBJ1-5
clone size: NA
D gene: TRBD1
CDR3 DNA: TGTGCCAGCAGCTTAGGGGGACAGGGTTCTTATAGCAATCAGCCCCAGCATTTT
CDR3 protein: CASSLGGQGSYSNQPQHF

V gene: TRBV28
J gene: TRBJ2-1
clone size: NA
D gene: NA
CDR3 DNA: TGTGCCAGCAGTTTGGACACGAACGACTATGAGCAGTTCTTC
CDR3 protein: CASSLDTNDYEQFF

V gene: TRBV12-5
J gene: TRBJ1-1
clone size: NA
D gene: TRBD1
CDR3 DNA: TGTGCTAGTGGTCTTAAACCTCCGGGACAGGAAATCGCTGAAGCTTTCTTT
CDR3 protein: CASGLKPPGQEIAEAFF

V gene: TRBV28
J gene: TRBJ1-2
clone size: NA
D gene: NA
CDR3 DNA: TGTGCCAGCAGTTTCTCCGGGACTAACTATGGCTACACCTTC
CDR3 protein: CASSFSGTNYGYTF

V gene: TRBV6-5
J gene: TRBJ1-1
clone size: once
D gene: NA
CDR3 DNA: TGTGCCAGCAGCTACTCGGTGGGGGAGGGAGCTTTCTTT
CDR3 protein: CASSYSVGEGAFF

V gene: TRBV18
J gene: TRBJ1-2
clone size: NA
D gene: TRBD1
CDR3 DNA: TGTGCCAGCTCAACATATGAGGGACAGGGGAACGATGGCTACACCTTC
CDR3 protein: CASSTYEGQGNDGYTF

V gene: TRBV4-3
J gene: TRBJ2-7
clone size: NA
D gene: TRBD1
CDR3 DNA: TGCGCCAGCAGCCAAGAGCCAGGGGGAATCGAGCAGTACTTC
CDR3 protein: CASSQEPGGIEQYF

V gene: TRBV5-4
J gene: TRBJ2-3
clone size: NA
D gene: TRBD2
CDR3 DNA: TGTGCCAGCAGCTACGGACTAGCGGGCCTAGATACGCAGTATTTT
CDR3 protein: CASSYGLAGLDTQYF

V gene: TRBV6-1
J gene: TRBJ2-7
clone size: NA
D gene: NA
CDR3 DNA: TGTGCCAGCAGTGAAGCGCCGGTCCGACAGCCCTTCGCCTACGAGCAGTACTTC
CDR3 protein: CASSEAPVRQPFAYEQYF

V gene: TRBV27
J gene: TRBJ2-1
clone size: once
D gene: TRBD1
CDR3 DNA: TGTGCCAGCAGTTTACTCTGGACAGGCTACTACAATGAGCAGTTCTTC
CDR3 protein: CASSLLWTGYYNEQFF

V gene: TRBV28
J gene: TRBJ2-7
clone size: few
D gene: TRBD2
CDR3 DNA: TGTGCCAGCAGCGTGGGAGGGATCCACGAGCAGTACTTC
CDR3 protein: CASSVGGIHEQYF

V gene: TRBV10-2
J gene: TRBJ1-1
clone size: NA
D gene: NA
CDR3 DNA: TGCGCCAGCATCATGAACACTGAAGCTTTCTTT
CDR3 protein: CASIMNTEAFF

V gene: TRBV28
J gene: TRBJ1-2
clone size: few
D gene: NA
CDR3 DNA: TGTGCCAGCAGCCCTATAACTCCGATATTAAACTATGGCTACACCTTC
CDR3 protein: CASSPITPILNYGYTF

V gene: TRBV3-1/TRBV3-2
J gene: TRBJ1-3
clone size: NA
D gene: NA
CDR3 DNA: TGTGCCAGCAGCCGAGCGACCGGTATTCTACCTGGAAACACCATATATTTT
CDR3 protein: CASSRATGILPGNTIYF

V gene: TRBV20-1
J gene: TRBJ1-2
clone size: NA
D gene: NA
CDR3 DNA: TGCAGTGCTTACGGACTAAATGGCTACACCTTC
CDR3 protein: CSAYGLNGYTF

V gene: TRBV5-1
J gene: TRBJ1-4
clone size: few
D gene: TRBD1
CDR3 DNA: TGCGCCAGCAGCTTGGGGGGGACAGGTTACACAACTAATGAAAAACTGTTTTTT
CDR3 protein: CASSLGGTGYTTNEKLFF

V gene: TRBV18
J gene: TRBJ1-4
clone size: NA
D gene: NA
CDR3 DNA: TGTGCCAGCTCACCCTCCGAGGGACTCGGAGGTGAAAAACTGTTTTTT
CDR3 protein: CASSPSEGLGGEKLFF

V gene: TRBV10-3
J gene: TRBJ2-7
clone size: NA
D gene: TRBD1
CDR3 DNA: TGTGCCATCGGACAGGCACCCTACGAGCAGTACTTC
CDR3 protein: CAIGQAPYEQYF

V gene: TRBV29-1
J gene: TRBJ1-1
clone size: NA
D gene: NA
CDR3 DNA: TGCAGCGTTAAGGGAGAAGATGAAGCTTTCTTT
CDR3 protein: CSVKGEDEAFF

V gene: TRBV5-1
J gene: TRBJ2-6
clone size: NA
D gene: TRBD1
CDR3 DNA: TGCGCCAGCAGCTCCCGGACAGGGACCTCTGGGGCCAACGTCCTGACTTTC
CDR3 protein: CASSSRTGTSGANVLTF

V gene: TRBV4-2
J gene: TRBJ1-1
clone size: few
D gene: NA
CDR3 DNA: TGTGCCAGCAGCCGACAGTTCTCCAACACTGAAGCTTTCTTT
CDR3 protein: CASSRQFSNTEAFF

V gene: TRBV14
J gene: TRBJ2-5
clone size: once
D gene: TRBD1
CDR3 DNA: TGTGCCAGCAGCCAATCTCGTGGGAAGAGACAGGGCCGAAAAAATCAAGAGACCCAGTACTTC
CDR3 protein: CASSQSRGKRQGRKNQETQYF

V gene: TRBV20-1
J gene: TRBJ1-6
clone size: NA
D gene: NA
CDR3 DNA: TGCAGTGCGTCACAGGATTCACCCCTCCACTTT
CDR3 protein: CSASQDSPLHF

V gene: TRBV4-1
J gene: TRBJ1-1
clone size: once
D gene: TRBD1
CDR3 DNA: TGCGCCAGCTCTACCACAGGGGTAGGAACTGAAGCTTTCTTT
CDR3 protein: CASSTTGVGTEAFF

V gene: TRBV18
J gene: TRBJ2-2
clone size: NA
D gene: TRBD1
CDR3 DNA: TGTGCCAGCTCACCACCCTGGGACAGCTACACCGGGGAGCTGTTTTTT
CDR3 protein: CASSPPWDSYTGELFF

V gene: TRBV28
J gene: TRBJ2-1
clone size: NA
D gene: TRBD1
CDR3 DNA: TGTGCCAGCAGATCGACAGGGGTAAATGAGCAGTTCTTC
CDR3 protein: CASRSTGVNEQFF

V gene: TRBV10-3
J gene: TRBJ1-6
clone size: NA
D gene: TRBD1
CDR3 DNA: TGTGCCATCAGAGGGACAGATTCACCCCTCCACTTT
CDR3 protein: CAIRGTDSPLHF

V gene: TRBV24-1
J gene: TRBJ2-5
clone size: NA
D gene: NA
CDR3 DNA: TGTGCCACCAGTGATCCCCAGGCAGGGCGAGAGACCCAGTACTTC
CDR3 protein: CATSDPQAGRETQYF

V gene: TRBV6-6
J gene: TRBJ2-7
clone size: once
D gene: NA
CDR3 DNA: TGTGCCAGCAGATTGACTCGGGAGCAGTACTTC
CDR3 protein: CASRLTREQYF

V gene: TRBV2
J gene: TRBJ2-7
clone size: NA
D gene: NA
CDR3 DNA: TGTGCCAGCCGACTCTACGAGCAGTACTTC
CDR3 protein: CASRLYEQYF

V gene: TRBV3-1/TRBV3-2
J gene: TRBJ2-3
clone size: NA
D gene: NA
CDR3 DNA: TGTGCCAGCAGCAGTCTCCCAGGGGATACGCAGTATTTT
CDR3 protein: CASSSLPGDTQYF

V gene: TRBV19
J gene: TRBJ1-2
clone size: NA
D gene: NA
CDR3 DNA: TGTGCCAGTAGTACACTACAGGGCCCCTATGGCTACACCTTC
CDR3 protein: CASSTLQGPYGYTF

V gene: TRBV18
J gene: TRBJ1-1
clone size: few
D gene: NA
CDR3 DNA: TGTGCCAGCTCCTTATATGAGTTCAACACTGAAGCTTTCTTT
CDR3 protein: CASSLYEFNTEAFF

V gene: TRBV7-6
J gene: TRBJ1-5
clone size: NA
D gene: NA
CDR3 DNA: TGTGCCAGCAGCTCCGGACGGGGATATAGCAATCAGCCCCAGCATTTT
CDR3 protein: CASSSGRGYSNQPQHF

V gene: TRBV9
J gene: TRBJ2-7
clone size: NA
D gene: TRBD2
CDR3 DNA: TGTGCCAGCAGCGTAGTCCCTTTAGCGGGAGGACCCTTCTCCTACGAGCAGTACTTC
CDR3 protein: CASSVVPLAGGPFSYEQYF

V gene: TRBV7-7
J gene: TRBJ2-1
clone size: few
D gene: TRBD1
CDR3 DNA: TGTGCTAGCAGCTTAAGACAGGGAACCTACAATGAGCAGTTCTTC
CDR3 protein: CASSLRQGTYNEQFF

V gene: TRBV5-1
J gene: TRBJ1-1
clone size: NA
D gene: TRBD1
CDR3 DNA: TGCGCCAGCAGTCCGAGCCGGGCAGGGGGAGACACTGAAGCTTTCTTT
CDR3 protein: CASSPSRAGGDTEAFF

V gene: TRBV24-1
J gene: TRBJ2-1
clone size: NA
D gene: NA
CDR3 DNA: TGTGCCACCAGTGATTTTACAGGGAGGGCTGAGCAGTTCTTC
CDR3 protein: CATSDFTGRAEQFF

V gene: TRBV20-1
J gene: TRBJ2-3
clone size: NA
D gene: NA
CDR3 DNA: TGCAGTGCTAGAGATGCGGCTACGCAGTATTTT
CDR3 protein: CSARDAATQYF

V gene: TRBV28
J gene: TRBJ1-2
clone size: NA
D gene: NA
CDR3 DNA: TGTGCCAGCAGTTTACATTCCGGGTCCTATGGCTACACCTTC
CDR3 protein: CASSLHSGSYGYTF

V gene: TRBV5-1
J gene: TRBJ2-6
clone size: NA
D gene: NA
CDR3 DNA: TGCGCCAGCAGCCTGACGACAGCCCGCTCTGGGGCCAACGTCCTGACTTTC
CDR3 protein: CASSLTTARSGANVLTF

V gene: TRBV7-2
J gene: TRBJ2-1
clone size: few
D gene: TRBD1
CDR3 DNA: TGTGCCAGCAGGCCCGGACAGGGAATGTACAATGAGCAGTTCTTC
CDR3 protein: CASRPGQGMYNEQFF

V gene: TRBV4-1
J gene: TRBJ1-5
clone size: NA
D gene: NA
CDR3 DNA: TGCGCCAGCAGCCAAGGAAGTCAGGGAAATCAGCCCCAGCATTTT
CDR3 protein: CASSQGSQGNQPQHF

V gene: TRBV24-1
J gene: TRBJ2-7
clone size: few
D gene: NA
CDR3 DNA: TGTGCCACCAGTGATTTAGTCCGATCGGAGGAGCAGTACTTC
CDR3 protein: CATSDLVRSEEQYF

V gene: TRBV15
J gene: TRBJ2-5
clone size: NA
D gene: TRBD1
CDR3 DNA: TGTGCCACCAGCAGGGACAGGGGGTACCAAGAGACCCAGTACTTC
CDR3 protein: CATSRDRGYQETQYF

V gene: TRBV6-2/TRBV6-3
J gene: TRBJ2-5
clone size: NA
D gene: TRBD2
CDR3 DNA: TGTGCCAGCAGTTACGGGGGGAGGGAAGAGACCCAGTACTTC
CDR3 protein: CASSYGGREETQYF

V gene: TRBV5-4
J gene: TRBJ2-7
clone size: NA
D gene: NA
CDR3 DNA: TGTGCCAGCAGCGCCTCTAGCTACGAGCAGTACTTC
CDR3 protein: CASSASSYEQYF

V gene: TRBV27
J gene: TRBJ2-7
clone size: few
D gene: NA
CDR3 DNA: TGTGCCAGCAAACGCCCTTCGGGCGAGCAGTACTTC
CDR3 protein: CASKRPSGEQYF

V gene: TRBV18
J gene: TRBJ2-7
clone size: NA
D gene: TRBD1
CDR3 DNA: TGTGCCAGCTCACCAGAGACAGGGGTAAAATACGAGCAGTACTTC
CDR3 protein: CASSPETGVKYEQYF

V gene: TRBV18
J gene: TRBJ2-2
clone size: NA
D gene: NA
CDR3 DNA: TGTGCCAGCTCACCACGGGGGGGCACGAACACCGGGGAGCTGTTTTTT
CDR3 protein: CASSPRGGTNTGELFF

V gene: TRBV21-1
J gene: TRBJ1-2
clone size: few
D gene: NA
CDR3 DNA: TGTGCCAGCAAATCCACGGCGGGGCCGACGGGGGGTGGCTACACCTTC
CDR3 protein: CASKSTAGPTGGGYTF

V gene: TRBV7-9
J gene: TRBJ2-5
clone size: NA
D gene: TRBD1
CDR3 DNA: TGTGCCAGCAGCCCGGACAGGGTCTTTGAGACCCAGTACTTC
CDR3 protein: CASSPDRVFETQYF

V gene: TRBV5-6
J gene: TRBJ2-7
clone size: few
D gene: TRBD1
CDR3 DNA: TGTGCCAGCAGCTCCCCTTACGGGGACAGGCCCTACGAGCAGTACTTC
CDR3 protein: CASSSPYGDRPYEQYF

V gene: TRBV7-3
J gene: TRBJ2-2
clone size: NA
D gene: TRBD2
CDR3 DNA: TGTGCCAGCAGTCGGGGACTAGCGGGAGGGCCCGGGGAGCTGTTTTTT
CDR3 protein: CASSRGLAGGPGELFF

V gene: TRBV5-6
J gene: TRBJ2-7
clone size: NA
D gene: NA
CDR3 DNA: TGTGCCAGCAGCTTGGCCGGGAGTGCCTACGAGCAGTACTTC
CDR3 protein: CASSLAGSAYEQYF

V gene: TRBV16
J gene: TRBJ1-1
clone size: NA
D gene: TRBD1
CDR3 DNA: TGTGCCAGCAGCCAAACGACAGGGGGCGGAAACACTGAAGCTTTCTTT
CDR3 protein: CASSQTTGGGNTEAFF